The 8 T cell receptor beta chains listed next were all sequenced from one sample in a study of T cells in Graves' hyperthyroidism and ophthalmopathy. TCR beta CDR3 sequences were amplified from RNA transcripts. Using the HTBI primer set, a first-round RT-PCR was run on the TCR CDR3. TCRdb reanalysed the multiplex PCR reads using MiXCR and keeps one entry per CDR3 protein. The sample holds hundreds of thousands of distinct CDR3 sequences, 13% to 15% seen once. Sample: blood. Every receptor here comes from an older woman with Graves' ophthalmopathy.

This clonotype has ten or more counts. This chain connects TRBV10-2 to TRBJ2-5, with D perhaps matching TRBD1 or TRBD2 (6 bases each). The CDR3 consists of 14 residues. Germline CDR1 reads WSHSY; CDR2 reads SAAADI. Trimming pared 9 bases from V and 0 bases from J, leaving 14 bases between. For the CDR3, the DNA is TGCGCCAGTGCGGACGGGGGCCACCAAGAGACCCAGTACTTC. Amino acid sequence: CASADGGHQETQYF.

This clonotype has just a few counts. The rearrangement uses TRBV5-1 and TRBJ2-2; no firm D call. Trimming removed 6 bases at V and 5 bases at J, with 8 bases between. Germline values: CDR1 SGHRS, CDR2 YFSETQ. CDR3 length: 12 residues. In DNA form, the CDR3 reads TGCGCCAGCACCGTGGTGACCGGGGAGCTGTTTTTT. It is translated as CASTVVTGELFF.

Many counts were recorded for this clonotype. V gene TRBV5-1 combines with J gene TRBJ2-2; 10 bases match TRBD1. Germline V gene lookup returns CDR1 SGHRS and CDR2 YFSETQ. The CDR3 sequence is 15 residues long. V lost 5 bases and J lost 7; bases outside the gene matches: 8. CDR3 region: CASRKGQGTFGELFF. In DNA, the CDR3 is TGCGCCAGCAGGAAGGGACAGGGGACGTTCGGGGAGCTGTTTTTT.

This clonotype was picked up a small number of times. J is TRBJ1-4 and V is TRBV3-1, with 11 bases matching TRBD1. The CDR3 spans 18 residues. CDR1 and CDR2 (germline): LGHDT, YNNKEL (reference sequence). The ends lost 4 bases at V and 2 bases at J; junction bases unmatched: 9. Here the CDR3 reads CASSPSGTGGTTNEKLFF. The CDR3, as DNA: TGTGCCAGCAGCCCCTCCGGGACAGGGGGTACTACTAATGAAAAACTGTTTTTT.

This clonotype was observed a handful of times. This rearrangement joins TRBV3-1 to TRBJ1-1; D ambiguous. V lost 5 bases to trimming and J lost 3 bases, with 4 bases between them. Germline V lookup: CDR1 LGHDT, CDR2 YNNKEL (reference sequence). The length of the CDR3 is 11 residues. The CDR3 sequence is CASSDYTEAFF. The CDR3 coding sequence is TGTGCCAGCAGCGACTACACTGAAGCTTTCTTT.

The table lists this clonotype with many counts. The V call is TRBV29-1, the J call TRBJ2-1; tentatively, D is TRBD1 or TRBD2 (5 bases each). The CDR3 runs to 13 residues. V was cut by 3 bases and J by 2 bases, with 8 bases left in between. In germline, CDR1 is SQVTM, CDR2 ANQGSEA. As DNA, the CDR3 is TGCAGCGTTGAGGGGGTACCCTACAATGAGCAGTTCTTC. Its protein product is CSVEGVPYNEQFF.

In its sample, this clonotype was seen once. The rearrangement joins TRBV6-2 or TRBV6-3 to TRBJ1-5; no clear D. With 2 bases removed from V and 7 bases from J, the gap between germline ends came to 12 bases. The CDR3 sequence is 14 residues long. Germline V gene lookup returns CDR1 MNHEY and CDR2 SVGEGT. This CDR3 reads CASSYTSVRQPQHF. CDR3 coding DNA: TGTGCCAGCAGTTACACCTCTGTTCGGCAGCCCCAGCATTTT.

The V and J genes are TRBV29-1 and TRBJ1-1; no clear D. This CDR3 spans 8 amino acids. V lost 4 bases to trimming and J lost 10 bases, with 4 bases between them. Germline loops: CDR1 SQVTM, CDR2 ANQGSEA. CDR3 nucleotide sequence: TGCAGCGTTGGCTCAGCTTTCTTT. It is translated as CSVGSAFF. Complete variable domain (other parts from reference TRBV29-1 and TRBJ1-1): SAVISQKPSRDICQRGTSLTIQCQVDSQVTMMFWYRQQPGQSLTLIATANQGSEATYESGFVIDKFPISRPNLTFSTLTVSNMSPEDSSIYLCSVGSAFFGQGTRLTVV.